These 12 T cell receptor beta chains originate from one sample sequenced in a study of CD8+CD57+ T cells in acquired aplastic anemia. All sequencing subjects had displayed CD8+CD57+ cell expansion on flow cytometry. Genomic DNA templated the TCR beta VDJ and CDR3 profiling. TCRdb ran MiXCR on the reads and lists one entry per CDR3 protein. The sample shows a few hundred thousand distinct CDR3 sequences, roughly 53% of them seen only once. The sample taken for sequencing was sorted CD4+, CD8+, or CD8+CD57+ T cells (not recorded which) from PBMCs. The receptors were gathered from a human donor with aplastic anemia.

This clonotype was observed a few times. V and J are TRBV27 and TRBJ2-4, with 8 bases lining up with TRBD1. After removal of 4 bases from V and 3 bases from J, the junction contained 5 bases not matched to a gene. In germline, CDR1 is MNHEY, CDR2 SMNVEV (reference sequence). This CDR3 comprises 15 residues. The CDR3 nucleotides are TGTGCCAGCAGTTGGGACAGGACTGTCAAAAACATTCAGTACTTC. Protein product: CASSWDRTVKNIQYF.

With regard to this clonotype: The junction departs from germline at one end; a sequencing error may be responsible. The V gene is TRBV2, the J gene TRBJ2-5; D remains ambiguous. This CDR3 is 13 amino acids long. The germline V gene encodes CDR1 SNHLY and CDR2 FYNNEI. The CDR3 here is CASFPRYQGTQYF. CDR3 in DNA: TGTGCCAGCTTCCCTCGGTACCAAGGGACCCAGTACTTC.

The chain has TRBV3-1 and TRBJ1-6; the D gene is possibly TRBD1 (5 bases). V dropped 1 base and J dropped 0 bases, with 16 bases sitting between them. CDR1 and CDR2 from the germline V gene are LGHDT and YNNKEL (reference sequence). There are 19 residues in the CDR3. The CDR3 region is CASSQVYRGKSSYNSPLHF. CDR3 nucleotides: TGTGCCAGCAGCCAAGTTTACCGGGGGAAGAGCTCCTATAATTCACCCCTCCACTTT. Together with reference TRBV3-1 and TRBJ1-6, the CDR3 gives the full variable domain: DTAVSQTPKYLVTQMGNDKSIKCEQNLGHDTMYWYKQDSKKFLKIMFSYNNKELIINETVPNRFSPKSPDKAHLNLHINSLELGDSAVYFCASSQVYRGKSSYNSPLHFGNGTRLTVT.

This sequence joins TRBV10-3 and TRBJ1-4; TRBD1 matches at 10 bases. The V and J ends lost 4 bases and 10 bases, in that order; junction bases with no gene match: 3. The germline V gene has CDR1 ENHRY and CDR2 SYGVKD. This CDR3 region has 13 residues. CDR3 protein: CAISARDRGKLFF. As DNA, the CDR3 is TGTGCCATCAGTGCCCGGGACAGGGGAAAACTGTTTTTT.

In its sample, this clonotype was seen many times. The V and J genes are TRBV2 and TRBJ1-4; D remains ambiguous. CDR3 length equals 10 residues. V was clipped by 9 bases and J by 8 bases, with 7 bases between them. The germline V gene encodes CDR1 SNHLY and CDR2 FYNNEI. The chain's CDR3 is CASRVEKLFF. In nucleotides, the CDR3 is TGTGCCAGTCGGGTGGAAAAACTGTTTTTT.

The gene calls are TRBV20-1 and TRBJ1-4, with TRBD1 as a possible D gene (5 bases). CDR1 and CDR2 (germline): DFQATT, SNEGSKA (reference sequence). V shed 3 bases and J shed 5 bases, with 10 bases lying between them. The CDR3 sequence is 13 residues long. CDR3 loop: CSASYRDNEKLFF. CDR3 sequence (DNA): TGCAGTGCTAGTTATCGGGACAATGAAAAACTGTTTTTT.

This clonotype was observed a handful of times. This chain joins TRBV6-1 and TRBJ2-5; 11 bases map to TRBD2. The V gene's germline CDR1 is MNHNS and CDR2 SASEGT. Trimming took 4 bases from V and 10 from J; bases not matched to a gene: 11. The length of the CDR3 is 15 residues. The CDR3 spells CASSASGGSFADQYF. As DNA, the CDR3 is TGTGCCAGCAGTGCTAGCGGGGGGTCTTTTGCGGACCAGTACTTC.

This clonotype was counted once. The genes are TRBV10-3 and TRBJ2-7; 9 bases fit TRBD1. The trim removed 0 bases at V and 4 bases at J, leaving 7 bases unmatched. CDR1 and CDR2 from the germline V gene are ENHRY and SYGVKD. There are 16 residues in the CDR3. Written as DNA, the CDR3 is TGTGCCATCAGTGAGTCGGCGACAGGGGGGACTTACGAGCAGTACTTC. Amino acids: CAISESATGGTYEQYF.

This clonotype appeared a single time. The chain couples TRBV7-9 to TRBJ1-2, with D possibly TRBD1 on 5 matching bases. The length of the CDR3 is 12 residues. V lost 2 bases to trimming and J lost 9 bases, with 10 bases between them. Germline V gene lookup returns CDR1 SEHNR and CDR2 FQNEAQ (reference sequence). The CDR3, as DNA: TGTGCCAGCAGCTTAAGCGGGGCGCGCTACACCTTC. Residues: CASSLSGARYTF.

This clonotype has only a few counts. V is TRBV15 and J is TRBJ1-2, with D hard to call. The V gene's germline CDR1 is LNHNV and CDR2 YYDKDF (reference sequence). Trimming pared 3 bases from V and 8 bases from J, leaving 10 bases between. CDR3 length: 12 residues. CDR3 in amino acids: CATSSNGVGYTF. The CDR3 DNA follows: TGTGCCACCAGCAGCAATGGGGTGGGCTACACCTTC.

As regards this clonotype: One junction end disagrees with the germline gene, perhaps due to a read error. The chain recombines TRBV18 with TRBJ1-5; D uncertain. Germline V CDR1 and CDR2: KGHSH, LQKENI. The CDR3 is made up of 13 amino acids. CDR3 sequence: CACSPGVLKPQHF. Here the CDR3 DNA reads TGTGCCTGCTCACCCGGCGTGCTGAAGCCCCAGCATTTT.

The rearrangement links TRBV10-2 to TRBJ1-1, with D unclear. Trimming pared 7 bases from V and 4 bases from J, leaving 19 bases between. The CDR3 length is 15 residues. Per germline, CDR1 WSHSY and CDR2 SAAADI. CDR3 sequence (DNA): TGCGCCAGCACCGAACCAACGACGGTGAGCACTGAAGCTTTCTTT. The encoded protein is CASTEPTTVSTEAFF.